What follows describes a single T cell receptor (beta chain). Germline-derived CDR1 and CDR2 are SEHNR and FQNEAQ (reference sequence). The CDR3 contains 13 residues. V was clipped by 3 bases and J by 5 bases; unmatched bases: 4. This entry comes from a study of blood T cell repertoires in COVID-19. Across the whole study: Specimens from acute and convalescent COVID-19 originated in the United States, Italy and Spain. T cells, B-cell-depleted T cells, or PBMCs provided the cDNA or gDNA that served as material.

Authors' processing steps: Amplification with reference gene primers provided the estimates of nucleated cell counts. The protocol was immunoSEQ multiplex PCR, while the TCRdb copy is restricted to in-frame clones and leaves out a portion. Clone size and V and J calls were adopted from that table, with D and trimming inferred from the DNA. The table includes about 310,000 clones, about nine tenths detected once. The sequenced material came from peripheral blood. The chain recombines TRBV7-9 with TRBJ2-7; 7 bases fit TRBD1. This TCR was sampled from a man over 45 with active or convalescent COVID-19. CDR3 bases: TGTGCCAGCAGCTTTTGGACAGGCAACGAGCAGTACTTC. Translating gives CASSFWTGNEQYF.